The TCR beta chain under discussion was sequenced for a study of blood T cells in healthy people across ages. Sample-barcoded 5' priming and a J-beta primer mix drove a second PCR of roughly 7 to 11 cycles. TCRdb passed the 5' RACE reads through MiXCR, listing each CDR3 protein once. The table shows about 570,000 distinct CDR3 sequences, with 27% occurring only once. This clonotype has only a few counts. Germline V CDR1 and CDR2: MGHRA, YSYEKL. The V and J ends lost 4 bases and 2 bases respectively, with 14 bases between them. The CDR3 consists of 15 residues. This sequence was found in a woman between 65 and 79 years old in good health. The chain uses TRBV4-1 and TRBJ1-2; tentatively, D is TRBD1 (6 bases). Sample: blood. The CDR3 DNA reads TGCGCCAGCAGCCCCTTATTAACAGGGAACTATGGCTACACCTTC. Its protein is CASSPLLTGNYGYTF.